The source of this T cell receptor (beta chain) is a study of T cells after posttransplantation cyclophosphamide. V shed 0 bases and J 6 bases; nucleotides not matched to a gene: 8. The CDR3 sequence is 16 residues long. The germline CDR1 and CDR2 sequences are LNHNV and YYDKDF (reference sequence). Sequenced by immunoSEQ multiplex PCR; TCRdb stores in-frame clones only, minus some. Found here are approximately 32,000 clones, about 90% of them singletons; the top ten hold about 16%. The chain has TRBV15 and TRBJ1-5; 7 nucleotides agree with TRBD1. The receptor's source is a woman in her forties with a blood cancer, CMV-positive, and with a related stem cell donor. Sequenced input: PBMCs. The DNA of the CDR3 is TGTGCCACCAGCAGAGATCTAAGAGGGGGCTTTCAGCCCCAGCATTTT. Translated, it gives CATSRDLRGGFQPQHF.